The T cell receptor beta chain under discussion was sequenced for a study of cytomegalovirus exposure and HLA in healthy donors. Notes on the study in general: Reported performance of the classifier showed diagnosis of cytomegalovirus status with high specificity and sensitivity. While the bulk of TCR sequences proved rare, some public TCRs turned up in many donors. Confirmation was obtained in vitro that a few CMV-associated chains are specific for CMV antigens. A list of 164 TCR beta chains associated with cytomegalovirus was given.

A note on this clone: Its antigen is unknown.

Trimming shortened V by 7 bases and J by 1 base, and 13 bases separated the two germline ends. Germline lookup yields CDR1 MNHEY and CDR2 SVGAGI. This CDR3 contains 14 residues. Clones were sequenced by immunoSEQ multiplex PCR, and TCRdb holds only the in-frame ones, with some missing. The table has 200,000 to 300,000 clones, more than 75% seen once. This clonotype was sampled from a woman in her twenties or thirties in good health and CMV-seropositive. Sequencing used PBMCs. The rearrangement links TRBV6-5 to TRBJ1-1; tentative D call: TRBD1 (6 bases). In DNA, the CDR3 is TGTGCCAGCACCCCGACAGGAGAGAACACTGAAGCTTTCTTT. Translated: CASTPTGENTEAFF.